This note documents a single T cell receptor beta chain sequence. Sequencing was performed with immunoSEQ multiplex PCR; in TCRdb, only in-frame clones are kept and a portion is missing. The sample yields 17,000 or so clones, approximately 38% seen once. Stimulators, some 200,000 irradiated and violet-dye-labeled cells, were plated with some 200,000 CFSE-labeled responder cells. Germline trimming cut 9 bases from V and 0 bases from J; bases unmatched to any gene: 3. Germline V gives CDR1 MNHNS, CDR2 SASEGT. The CDR3 is 13 amino acids. The sample is drawn from a study of graft-versus-host responses after intestinal transplantation. Study details: In this cohort, recipients had multivisceral, liver-intestinal, or isolated intestinal transplants.

General observations from the study: An association linked early post-transplant HvG declines with peak circulating GvH clone levels. Recipient marrow held GvH clones, some first seen in ileum or blood.

V and J are TRBV6-1 and TRBJ2-7, with 9 positions matching TRBD2. The starting material was alloreactive CD8+ T cells from a mixed lymphocyte reaction culture, obtained before intestinal transplant. The sample's subset: CFSE-low proliferating T cells sorted from roughly six-day pre-transplant mixed lymphocyte reaction (GvH or HvG direction). The clonotype originates from a human patient who received an intestinal transplant. CDR3 amino acids: CASSGGSSYEQYF. Here the CDR3 DNA reads TGTGCCAGTAGCGGGGGTAGCTCCTACGAGCAGTACTTC.